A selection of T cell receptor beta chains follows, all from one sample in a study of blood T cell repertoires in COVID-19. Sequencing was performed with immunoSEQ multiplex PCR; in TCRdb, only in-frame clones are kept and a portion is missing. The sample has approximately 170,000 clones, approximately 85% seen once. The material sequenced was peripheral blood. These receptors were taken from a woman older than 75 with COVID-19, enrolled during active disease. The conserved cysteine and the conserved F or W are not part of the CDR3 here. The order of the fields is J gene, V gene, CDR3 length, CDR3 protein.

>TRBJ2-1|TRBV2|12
ASMGAHRANEQF
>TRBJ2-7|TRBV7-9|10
ASSLGQYEQY
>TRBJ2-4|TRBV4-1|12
ASTFGRERNIQY
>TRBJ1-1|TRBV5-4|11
ASSLDRNTEAF
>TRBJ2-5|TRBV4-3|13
ASSQDFRGGETQY
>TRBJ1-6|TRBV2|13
ASTKDRVFGSPLH
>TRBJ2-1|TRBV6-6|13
ASSTTRTSVNEQF
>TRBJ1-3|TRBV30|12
AWSHRVSGNTIY
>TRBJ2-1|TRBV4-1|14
ASSRASGSSYNEQF
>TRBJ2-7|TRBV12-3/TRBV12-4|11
ASSFEGSYEQY
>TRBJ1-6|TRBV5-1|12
ASSLAGDNSPLH
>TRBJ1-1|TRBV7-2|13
ASSLVGPQLSEAF
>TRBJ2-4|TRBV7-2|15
ASSLARTGVAKNIQY
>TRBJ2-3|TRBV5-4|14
ASSNFGLEGTDTQY
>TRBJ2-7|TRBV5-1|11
ASSERWGHEQY
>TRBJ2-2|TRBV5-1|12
ASGGTSRAGELF
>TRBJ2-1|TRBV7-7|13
ASSLLGLGGGEQF
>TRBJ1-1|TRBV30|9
AWNRGDEAF
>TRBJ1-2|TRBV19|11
ASTQGGYYGYT
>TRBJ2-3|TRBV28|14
ASGDIQRGRTDTQY
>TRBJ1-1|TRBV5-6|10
ASRLQGAEAF
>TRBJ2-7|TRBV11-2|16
ASSLDGLWTGGFYEQY
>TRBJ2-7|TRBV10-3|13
AISQPQAGAHEQY
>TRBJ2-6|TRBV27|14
ASSPRFSSGANVLT
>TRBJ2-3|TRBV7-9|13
ASSLASISTDTQY
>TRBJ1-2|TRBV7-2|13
ASSLNVRGLGGYT
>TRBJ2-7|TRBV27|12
ASSLIGQPYEQY
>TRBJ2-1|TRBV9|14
ASSVASWHSYNEQF
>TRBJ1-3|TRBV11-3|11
ASSRGSGNTIY
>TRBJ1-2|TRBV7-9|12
ASSLTGEYGGYT
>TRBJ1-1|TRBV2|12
ASKVGHPDTEAF
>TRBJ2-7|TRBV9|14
ASSPGPGTTAYEQY
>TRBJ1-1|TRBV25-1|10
ASRQGAGEAF
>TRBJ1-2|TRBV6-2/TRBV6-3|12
ASSYSFSNYGYT
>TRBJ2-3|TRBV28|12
ASRTSGGTDTQY
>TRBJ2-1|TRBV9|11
ASSVASGIEQF
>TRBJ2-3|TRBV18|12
ASSPTTLTDTQY
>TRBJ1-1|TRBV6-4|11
ASSVEGGRKAF
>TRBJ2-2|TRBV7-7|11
ASSPRLVGELF
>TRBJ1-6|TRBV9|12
ASSVSGNNSPLH
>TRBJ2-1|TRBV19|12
ASSEIAGYNEQF
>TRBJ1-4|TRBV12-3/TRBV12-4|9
ATKEGEKLF
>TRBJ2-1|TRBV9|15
ASSVSLAGSSYNEQF
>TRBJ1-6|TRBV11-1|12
ASSGGAAGSPLH
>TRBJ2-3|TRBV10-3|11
ATKSTGTDTQY
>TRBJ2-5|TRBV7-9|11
ASSLRADPSSY
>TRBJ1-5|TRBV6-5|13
ASSYGGGGHQPQH
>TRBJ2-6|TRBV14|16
ASSKRRTGGTGANVLT
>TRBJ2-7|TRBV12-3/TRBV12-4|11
ASIMTGAYEQY
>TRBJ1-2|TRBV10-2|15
ASSEFLQGGRKYGYT
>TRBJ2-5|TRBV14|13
ASSQFTGVEETQY
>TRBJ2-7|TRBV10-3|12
AISAVGQGYEQY
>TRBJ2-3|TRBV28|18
ASSLSGLAGRIPSTDTQY
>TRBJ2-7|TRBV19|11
ASSIGLSYEQY
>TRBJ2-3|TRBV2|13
ASSEAGLGTDTQY